This TCR beta chain originates from a study of shared clonotypes between healthy human individuals. This table comes from immunoSEQ multiplex PCR, and its TCRdb copy is limited to in-frame clones, with some not included. The repertoire holds approximately 2.4 million clones, with about 94% as singletons. V was shortened by 6 bases and J by 3 bases, with 15 bases between the two germline ends. The CDR3 is 14 amino acids. CDR1 is SQVTM, CDR2 ANQGSEA, per germline. The sequence came from a man aged 18-30 years in good health. This sequence joins TRBV29-1 and TRBJ2-4; perhaps TRBD1 as D (6 bases). Material: naive CD4+ T cells sorted from blood. Subset in this sample: CD45RA+ positively selected. The CDR3, as DNA: TGCAGCGTCCTTACACAGGGTCTCAAAAACATTCAGTACTTC. Amino acids: CSVLTQGLKNIQYF.